A single sample is the source of the 19 T cell receptor beta chains below, sequenced in a study of shared clonotypes between healthy human individuals. This table comes from immunoSEQ multiplex PCR, and its TCRdb copy is limited to in-frame clones, with some not included. The table includes about 2 million clones, around 96% detected once. Only CD45RO-negative cells positively selected for CCR7 counted as naive CD8 cells, so terminally differentiated effector memory CD45RA+ cells were excluded. Sequenced sample: naive CD8+ T cells sorted from blood. Receptors originate from a man aged 18 to 29 in good health.

The gene calls are TRBV9 and TRBJ1-3; D remains unclear. This CDR3 has 17 amino acids. Germline V lookup: CDR1 SGDLS, CDR2 YYNGEE. Trimming cost V 0 bases and J 2 bases, with 15 bases left between them. DNA of the CDR3: TGTGCCAGCAGCGTAGAAGGAGGAGGATCGACTGGAAACACCATATATTTT. The encoded protein is CASSVEGGGSTGNTIYF.

This sequence joins TRBV5-6 and TRBJ2-6; D is ambiguous. CDR3 length: 13 amino acids. Germline V gene data show CDR1 as SGHDT and CDR2 as YYEEEE. Deletions cut 7 bases from V and 4 bases from J, with 9 bases between. The CDR3 is CASLTWGANVLTF. The CDR3 DNA reads as TGTGCCAGCCTCACTTGGGGGGCCAACGTCCTGACTTTC.

This clone appeared once. The chain uses TRBV28 and TRBJ2-7; 9 positions agree with TRBD2. CDR1 and CDR2 (germline): MDHEN, SYDVKM. The J segment lost 2 bases and the V segment lost 4 bases, leaving 9 bases of the junction unmatched. The CDR3 contains 16 residues. The CDR3 here is CASSSVSSGKPYEQYF. For the CDR3, the DNA is TGTGCCAGCAGTTCGGTGTCTAGCGGGAAACCCTACGAGCAGTACTTC.

CDR3 coding DNA: TGTGCCAGCAGTGAAAGGGGGGCAGATACGCAGTATTTT. Translating it yields CASSERGADTQYF. V gene TRBV25-1 combines with J gene TRBJ2-3; either TRBD1 or TRBD2 may fit D (6 bases each). Trimming took 2 bases from V and 4 from J, leaving 7 bases between them. This CDR3 is 13 amino acids long. In germline, CDR1 is MGHDK, CDR2 SYGVNS.

The gene calls are TRBV11-3 and TRBJ2-1; 9 bases fit TRBD1. From germline, CDR1 is SGHNT and CDR2 YENEEA. J gave up 3 bases and V 4 bases, and 7 bases lay outside the gene matches. The CDR3 length is 16 residues. The CDR3 nucleotides read TGTGCCAGCAGCTCAAACAGGGGGCAAGGCTACAATGAGCAGTTCTTC. As protein: CASSSNRGQGYNEQFF.

This clone was seen a single time. Other nucleotide sequences in the sample specify the same CDR3. The chain carries TRBV9 and TRBJ1-3; D ambiguous. The CDR3 extends over 15 amino acids. Looked up from germline, CDR1 is SGDLS and CDR2 is YYNGEE. V lost 0 bases and J 0 bases, leaving 7 bases between the germline ends. The CDR3 bases are TGTGCCAGCAGCGTAGAGGGAGCCTCTGGAAACACCATATATTTT. Its protein product is CASSVEGASGNTIYF.

This chain uses TRBV19 with TRBJ1-1; the match to TRBD1 covers 8 bases. The V gene's germline CDR1 is LNHDA and CDR2 SQIVND (reference sequence). The V segment lost 5 bases and the J segment 4 bases; nucleotides outside the gene matches: 12. The CDR3 contains 16 residues. The CDR3 reads CASSFQSDRGITEAFF. The CDR3 DNA sequence: TGTGCCAGTAGTTTTCAATCTGACAGGGGCATCACTGAAGCTTTCTTT. Filled out from reference TRBV19 and TRBJ1-1, the complete variable domain reads DGGITQSPKYLFRKEGQNVTLSCEQNLNHDAMYWYRQDPGQGLRLIYYSQIVNDFQKGDIAEGYSVSREKKESFPLTVTSAQKNPTAFYLCASSFQSDRGITEAFFGQGTRLTVV.

The gene calls are TRBV2 and TRBJ1-1, with D possibly matching TRBD1 (5 bases). Trimming cost V 2 bases and J 5 bases, with 15 bases left between them. The CDR3 has 15 residues. Germline V gene data show CDR1 as SNHLY and CDR2 as FYNNEI. CDR3 coding DNA: TGTGCCAGCAGTGAATTTAAAGGGACCGGAACTGAAGCTTTCTTT. Translation: CASSEFKGTGTEAFF.

The rearrangement uses TRBV2 and TRBJ2-1, with D possibly TRBD1 on 5 matching bases. Trimming took 10 bases from V and 5 from J, leaving 18 bases between them. The CDR3 runs to 14 residues. Germline V gene data show CDR1 as SNHLY and CDR2 as FYNNEI. The chain's CDR3 is CANIGDTENNEQFF. In DNA, the CDR3 is TGTGCCAACATAGGGGATACAGAAAACAATGAGCAGTTCTTC.

The CDR3 sequence is CASSVKSSTTYEQYF. As DNA, the CDR3 is TGTGCCAGCAGCGTAAAGTCCTCTACTACCTACGAGCAGTACTTC. The genes are TRBV9 and TRBJ2-7; D uncertain. The CDR3 spans 15 residues. The V end lost 1 base, the J end lost 2 bases, and 13 bases lay between the germline ends. Germline lookup yields CDR1 SGDLS and CDR2 YYNGEE.

The gene calls are TRBV28 and TRBJ2-5, with 9 bases that match TRBD2. From germline, CDR1 is MDHEN and CDR2 SYDVKM. This CDR3 has 17 residues. The ends lost 4 bases at V and 3 bases at J; junction bases unmatched: 12. CDR3 nucleotides: TGTGCCAGCAGTTCCCCCCGGTGGGCGGGAGGGGAAGAGACCCAGTACTTC. Residues: CASSSPRWAGGEETQYF.

The J gene is TRBJ2-1, the V gene TRBV6-6; 9 positions agree with TRBD2. Trimming took 0 bases from V and 8 from J; bases not matched to a gene: 8. The CDR3 consists of 16 residues. The germline V gene encodes CDR1 MNHNY and CDR2 SVGAGI (reference sequence). CDR3 sequence reads: CASSYSLAGEVDEQFF. CDR3 in DNA: TGTGCCAGCAGTTACTCCTTAGCGGGAGAGGTGGATGAGCAGTTCTTC.

The chain is built from TRBV7-9 and TRBJ1-1, with D possibly TRBD1 on 5 matching bases. The CDR3 has 12 residues. The ends were cut back, 3 bases at V and 6 bases at J, with 8 bases in the middle. The germline V gene has CDR1 SEHNR and CDR2 FQNEAQ (reference sequence). The CDR3 DNA follows: TGTGCCAGCAGCTTGACAGATTCTGAAGCTTTCTTT. Translating it yields CASSLTDSEAFF.

The chain joins TRBV11-2 to TRBJ1-1, with D possibly matching TRBD1 (6 bases). The CDR3 consists of 14 residues. The germline CDR1 and CDR2 sequences are SGHAT and FQNNGV. Trimming took 3 bases from V and 1 from J, leaving 9 bases between them. The CDR3: CASSFEGGNTEAFF. The CDR3 coding sequence is TGTGCCAGCAGCTTCGAGGGGGGGAACACTGAAGCTTTCTTT.

The chain couples TRBV18 to TRBJ1-3, with 7 bases identical to TRBD1. Per germline, CDR1 KGHSH and CDR2 LQKENI. This CDR3 has 18 residues. With V trimmed by 1 base and J by 0 bases, 9 bases remained unmatched. CDR3: CASSPLLTGSSSGNTIYF. The CDR3, as DNA: TGTGCCAGCTCACCACTTTTGACAGGGTCGAGCTCTGGAAACACCATATATTTT. Combining the CDR3 with reference TRBV18 and TRBJ1-3 gives the whole variable domain NAGVMQNPRHLVRRRGQEARLRCSPMKGHSHVYWYRQLPEEGLKFMVYLQKENIIDESGMPKERFSAEFPKEGPSILRIQQVVRGDSAAYFCASSPLLTGSSSGNTIYFGEGSWLTVV.

The chain combines TRBV2 with TRBJ1-6; D is possibly TRBD1 (6 bases). With 3 bases removed from V and 5 bases from J, the gap between germline ends came to 11 bases. This CDR3 is built from 15 residues. Germline CDR1 and CDR2: SNHLY and FYNNEI. The CDR3 nucleotides read TGTGCCAGCAGTGAGGTGGGGGCCGATAATTCACCCCTCCACTTT. Amino acid sequence: CASSEVGADNSPLHF.

This sequence joins TRBV11-2 and TRBJ2-7; D is unclear. With 0 bases removed from V and 2 bases from J, the gap between germline ends came to 17 bases. CDR1 is SGHAT, CDR2 FQNNGV, per germline. The CDR3 contains 17 residues. DNA of the CDR3: TGTGCCAGCAGCTTAGATCCCGAAGTGGGTTCTACCTACGAGCAGTACTTC. Encoded protein: CASSLDPEVGSTYEQYF.

About this clone: The same CDR3 arises from other DNA sequences in this sample as well. This rearrangement joins TRBV6-5 to TRBJ2-1; TRBD2 agrees at 12 bases. CDR1 MNHEY and CDR2 SVGAGI come from the germline V gene. There are 14 residues in the CDR3. The ends lost 6 bases at V and 4 bases at J; junction bases unmatched: 1. CDR3 bases: TGTGCCAGCAGCCTAGCGGGGGGGTACAATGAGCAGTTCTTC. This gives the protein CASSLAGGYNEQFF.

The J gene is TRBJ2-7, the V gene TRBV15; D perhaps matches TRBD2 (5 bases). CDR1 is LNHNV, CDR2 YYDKDF, per germline (reference sequence). The length of the CDR3 is 14 residues. V was cut by 0 bases and J by 1 base, with 7 bases left in between. The CDR3 DNA sequence: TGTGCCACCAGCAGAGACGGGGAATCCTACGAGCAGTACTTC. Its protein is CATSRDGESYEQYF.